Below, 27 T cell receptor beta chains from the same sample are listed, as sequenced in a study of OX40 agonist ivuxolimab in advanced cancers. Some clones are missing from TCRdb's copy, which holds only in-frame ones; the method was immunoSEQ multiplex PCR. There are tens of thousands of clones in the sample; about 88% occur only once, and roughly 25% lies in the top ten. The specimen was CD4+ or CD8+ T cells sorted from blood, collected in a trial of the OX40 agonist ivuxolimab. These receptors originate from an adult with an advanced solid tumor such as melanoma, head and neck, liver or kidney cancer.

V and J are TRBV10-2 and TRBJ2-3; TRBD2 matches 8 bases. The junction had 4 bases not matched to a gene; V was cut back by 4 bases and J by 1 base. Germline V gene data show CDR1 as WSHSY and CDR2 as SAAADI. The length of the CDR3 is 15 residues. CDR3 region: CASSVSGVGTDTQYF. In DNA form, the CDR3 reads TGCGCCAGCAGTGTTAGCGGGGTGGGCACAGATACGCAGTATTTT.

CDR3 sequence: CASSISAVGLNYGYTF. CDR3 coding DNA: TGTGCCAGTAGTATTTCCGCCGTGGGGCTTAACTATGGCTACACCTTC. The rearrangement links TRBV19 to TRBJ1-2; D is perhaps TRBD1 (5 bases). The CDR3 length is 16 residues. Germline V lookup: CDR1 LNHDA, CDR2 SQIVND (reference sequence). The V gene lost 3 bases and the J gene lost 1 base, with 15 bases spanning the gap.

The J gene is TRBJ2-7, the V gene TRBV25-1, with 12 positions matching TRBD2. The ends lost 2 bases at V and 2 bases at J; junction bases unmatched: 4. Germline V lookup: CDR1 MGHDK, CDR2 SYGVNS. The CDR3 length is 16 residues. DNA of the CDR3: TGTGCCAGCAGTGAAAATGGACTAGCGGGGACCTACGAGCAGTACTTC. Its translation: CASSENGLAGTYEQYF.

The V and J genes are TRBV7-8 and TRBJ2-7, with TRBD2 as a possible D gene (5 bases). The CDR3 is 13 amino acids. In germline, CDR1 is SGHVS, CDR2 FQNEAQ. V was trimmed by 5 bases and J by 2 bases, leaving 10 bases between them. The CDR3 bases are TGTGCCAGCAGCCTCAGGACTCCCTACGAGCAGTACTTC. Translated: CASSLRTPYEQYF. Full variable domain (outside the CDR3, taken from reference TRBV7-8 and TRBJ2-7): GAGVSQSPRYKVAKRGQDVALRCDPISGHVSLFWYQQALGQGPEFLTYFQNEAQLDKSGLPSDRFFAERPEGSVSTLKIQRTQQEDSAVYLCASSLRTPYEQYFGPGTRLTVT.

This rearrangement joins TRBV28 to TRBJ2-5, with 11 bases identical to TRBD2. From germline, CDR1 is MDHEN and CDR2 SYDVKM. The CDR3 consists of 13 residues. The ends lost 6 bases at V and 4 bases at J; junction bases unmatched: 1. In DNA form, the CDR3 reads TGTGCCAGCAGACTAGCGGGGGCAGAGACCCAGTACTTC. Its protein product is CASRLAGAETQYF.

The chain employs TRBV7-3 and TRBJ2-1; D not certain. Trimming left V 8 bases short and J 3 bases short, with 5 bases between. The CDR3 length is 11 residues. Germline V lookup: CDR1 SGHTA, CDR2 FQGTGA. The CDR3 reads CASGSYNEQFF. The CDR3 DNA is TGTGCCAGCGGAAGCTACAATGAGCAGTTCTTC.

The CDR3 bases are TGTGCCAGCATGAAGACACAGAACACCGGGGAGCTGTTTTTT. It yields the protein CASMKTQNTGELFF. The rearrangement uses TRBV2 and TRBJ2-2; D gene unclear. Germline loops: CDR1 SNHLY, CDR2 FYNNEI. The length of the CDR3 is 14 residues. Between the trimmed V and J ends, which lost 7 bases and 1 base, there was a span of 10 bases.

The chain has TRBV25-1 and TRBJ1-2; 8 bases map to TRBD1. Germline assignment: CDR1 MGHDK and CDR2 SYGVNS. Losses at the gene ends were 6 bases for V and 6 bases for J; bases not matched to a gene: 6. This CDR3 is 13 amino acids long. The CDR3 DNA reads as TGTGCCAGCAGAGCGACAGGGGCCGATGGCTACACCTTC. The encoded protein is CASRATGADGYTF.

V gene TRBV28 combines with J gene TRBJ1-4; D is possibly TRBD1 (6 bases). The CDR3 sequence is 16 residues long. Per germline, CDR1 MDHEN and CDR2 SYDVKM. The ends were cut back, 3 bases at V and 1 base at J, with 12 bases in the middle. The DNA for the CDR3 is TGTGCCAGCAGTTTGGTAACAGGGCTAACTAATGAAAAACTGTTTTTT. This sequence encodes CASSLVTGLTNEKLFF.

The CDR3 here is CASSLRGSPLYEQYF. The CDR3 bases are TGTGCCAGCAGCCTTCGCGGATCGCCATTATACGAGCAGTACTTC. This chain connects TRBV14 to TRBJ2-5; D unresolved. Judging by the DNA end, TRBJ2-7 fits better; the J call may be wrong. Germline lookup yields CDR1 SGHDN and CDR2 FVKESK. This CDR3 region has 15 residues.

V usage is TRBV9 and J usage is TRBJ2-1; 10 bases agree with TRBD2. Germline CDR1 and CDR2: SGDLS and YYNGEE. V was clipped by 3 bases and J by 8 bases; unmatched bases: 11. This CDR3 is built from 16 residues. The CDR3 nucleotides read TGTGCCAGCAGCGCCCGAGCGGGAGGGCCTGTCGATGAGCAGTTCTTC. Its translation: CASSARAGGPVDEQFF.

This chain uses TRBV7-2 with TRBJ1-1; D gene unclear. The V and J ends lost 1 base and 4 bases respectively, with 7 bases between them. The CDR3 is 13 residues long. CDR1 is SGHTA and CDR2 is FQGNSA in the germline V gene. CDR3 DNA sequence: TGTGCCAGCAGCTTAGAGACGTTCACTGAAGCTTTCTTT. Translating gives CASSLETFTEAFF.

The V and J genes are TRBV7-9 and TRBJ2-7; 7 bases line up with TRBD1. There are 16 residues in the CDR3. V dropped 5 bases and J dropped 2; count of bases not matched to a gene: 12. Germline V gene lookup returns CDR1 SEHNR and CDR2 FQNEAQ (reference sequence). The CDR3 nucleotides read TGTGCCAGCAGCGGTTTTGAGACAGGGAAGCCCTACGAGCAGTACTTC. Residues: CASSGFETGKPYEQYF. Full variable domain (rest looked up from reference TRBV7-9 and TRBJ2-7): DTGVSQNPRHKITKRGQNVTFRCDPISEHNRLYWYRQTLGQGPEFLTYFQNEAQLEKSRLLSDRFSAERPKGSFSTLEIQRTEQGDSAMYLCASSGFETGKPYEQYFGPGTRLTVT.

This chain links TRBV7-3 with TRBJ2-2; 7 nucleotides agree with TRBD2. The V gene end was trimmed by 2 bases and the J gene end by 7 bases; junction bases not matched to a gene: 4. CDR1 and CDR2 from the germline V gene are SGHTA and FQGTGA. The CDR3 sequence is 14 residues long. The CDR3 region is CASSLGSSGGELFF. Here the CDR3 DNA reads TGTGCCAGCAGCTTAGGCTCTAGCGGCGGGGAGCTGTTTTTT. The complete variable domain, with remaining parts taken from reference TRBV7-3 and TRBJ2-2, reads GAGVSQTPSNKVTEKGKYVELRCDPISGHTALYWYRQSLGQGPEFLIYFQGTGAADDSGLPNDRFFAVRPEGSVSTLKIQRTERGDSAVYLCASSLGSSGGELFFGEGSRLTVL.

DNA of the CDR3: TGTGCCACCAGCAGAGGAAGCACAGGGGTTACGGGGGAGCAGTACTTC. The encoded protein is CATSRGSTGVTGEQYF. The chain uses TRBV15 and TRBJ2-7, with 7 bases aligning to TRBD1. This CDR3 has 16 residues. Trimming at V came to 1 base and at J to 7 bases, leaving 13 bases not matched to a gene. Looked up from germline, CDR1 is LNHNV and CDR2 is YYDKDF (reference sequence).

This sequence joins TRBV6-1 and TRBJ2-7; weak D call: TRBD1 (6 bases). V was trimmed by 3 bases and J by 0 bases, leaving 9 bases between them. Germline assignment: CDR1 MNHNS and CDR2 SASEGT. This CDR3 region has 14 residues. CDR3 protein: CASSDRGSSYEQYF. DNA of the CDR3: TGTGCCAGCAGTGACAGGGGCAGCTCCTACGAGCAGTACTTC.

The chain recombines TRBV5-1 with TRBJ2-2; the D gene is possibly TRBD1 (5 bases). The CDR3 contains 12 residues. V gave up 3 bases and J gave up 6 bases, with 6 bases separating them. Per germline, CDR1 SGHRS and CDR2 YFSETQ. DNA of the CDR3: TGCGCCAGCAGCTCGACAGCCGGGGAGCTGTTTTTT. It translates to CASSSTAGELFF.

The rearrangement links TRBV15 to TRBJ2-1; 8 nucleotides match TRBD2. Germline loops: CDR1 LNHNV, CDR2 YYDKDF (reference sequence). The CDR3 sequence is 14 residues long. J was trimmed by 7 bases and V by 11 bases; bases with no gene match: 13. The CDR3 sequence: CAPMGSGTYNEQFF. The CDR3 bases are TGTGCCCCTATGGGTAGCGGGACTTATAATGAGCAGTTCTTC.

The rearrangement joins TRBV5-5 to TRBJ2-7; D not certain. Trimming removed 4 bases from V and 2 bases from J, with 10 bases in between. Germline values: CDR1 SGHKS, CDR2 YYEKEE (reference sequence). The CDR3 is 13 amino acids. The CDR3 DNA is TGTGCCAGCAGCGACACAGTGACCTACGAGCAGTACTTC. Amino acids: CASSDTVTYEQYF. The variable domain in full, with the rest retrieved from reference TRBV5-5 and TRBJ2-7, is DAGVTQSPTHLIKTRGQQVTLRCSPISGHKSVSWYQQVLGQGPQFIFQYYEKEERGRGNFPDRFSARQFPNYSSELNVNALLLGDSALYLCASSDTVTYEQYFGPGTRLTVT.

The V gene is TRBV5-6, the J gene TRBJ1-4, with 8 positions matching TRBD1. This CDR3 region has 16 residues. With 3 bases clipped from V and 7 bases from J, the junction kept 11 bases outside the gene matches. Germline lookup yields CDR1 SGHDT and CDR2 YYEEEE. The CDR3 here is CASSSIQGATVEKLFF. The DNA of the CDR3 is TGTGCCAGCAGCTCAATTCAGGGGGCAACTGTTGAAAAACTGTTTTTT.

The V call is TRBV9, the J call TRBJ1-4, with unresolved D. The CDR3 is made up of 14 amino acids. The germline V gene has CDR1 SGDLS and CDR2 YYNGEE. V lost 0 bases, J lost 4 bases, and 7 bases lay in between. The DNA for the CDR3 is TGTGCCAGCAGCGTAGGGCCGAGTAATGAAAAACTGTTTTTT. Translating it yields CASSVGPSNEKLFF.

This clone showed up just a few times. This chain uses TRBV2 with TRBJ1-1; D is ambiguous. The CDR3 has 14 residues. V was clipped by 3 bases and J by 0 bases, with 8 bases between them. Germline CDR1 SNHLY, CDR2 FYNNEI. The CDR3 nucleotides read TGTGCCAGCAGTGACCCCACCATGAACACTGAAGCTTTCTTT. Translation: CASSDPTMNTEAFF.

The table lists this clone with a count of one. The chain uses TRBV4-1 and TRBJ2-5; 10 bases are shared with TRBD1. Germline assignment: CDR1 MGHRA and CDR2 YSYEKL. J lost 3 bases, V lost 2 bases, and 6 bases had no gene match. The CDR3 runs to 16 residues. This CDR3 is CASSQIGTGAKETQYF. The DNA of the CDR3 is TGCGCCAGCAGCCAAATTGGGACAGGGGCGAAAGAGACCCAGTACTTC.

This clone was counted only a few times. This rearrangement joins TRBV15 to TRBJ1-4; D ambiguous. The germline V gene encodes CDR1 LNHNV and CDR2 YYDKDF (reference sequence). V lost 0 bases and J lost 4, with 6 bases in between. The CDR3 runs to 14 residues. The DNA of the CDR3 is TGTGCCACCAGCAGAGATCGGTATAATGAAAAACTGTTTTTT. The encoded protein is CATSRDRYNEKLFF.

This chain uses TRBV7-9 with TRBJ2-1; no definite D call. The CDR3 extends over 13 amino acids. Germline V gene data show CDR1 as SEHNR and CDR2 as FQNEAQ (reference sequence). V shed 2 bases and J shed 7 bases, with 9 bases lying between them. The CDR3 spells CASSLFSGNEQFF. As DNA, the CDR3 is TGTGCCAGCAGCTTATTTTCCGGGAATGAGCAGTTCTTC.

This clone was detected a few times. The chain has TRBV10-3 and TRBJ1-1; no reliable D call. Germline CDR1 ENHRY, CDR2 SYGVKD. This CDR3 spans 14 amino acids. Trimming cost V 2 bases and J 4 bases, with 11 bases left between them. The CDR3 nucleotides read TGTGCCATCAGTGAGCCCACAGTGGGCACTGAAGCTTTCTTT. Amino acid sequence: CAISEPTVGTEAFF.

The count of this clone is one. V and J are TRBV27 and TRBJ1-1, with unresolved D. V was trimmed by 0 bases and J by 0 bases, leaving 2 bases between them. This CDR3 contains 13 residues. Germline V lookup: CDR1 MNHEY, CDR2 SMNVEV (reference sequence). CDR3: CASSLSLNTEAFF. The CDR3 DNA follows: TGTGCCAGCAGTTTATCGCTGAACACTGAAGCTTTCTTT.